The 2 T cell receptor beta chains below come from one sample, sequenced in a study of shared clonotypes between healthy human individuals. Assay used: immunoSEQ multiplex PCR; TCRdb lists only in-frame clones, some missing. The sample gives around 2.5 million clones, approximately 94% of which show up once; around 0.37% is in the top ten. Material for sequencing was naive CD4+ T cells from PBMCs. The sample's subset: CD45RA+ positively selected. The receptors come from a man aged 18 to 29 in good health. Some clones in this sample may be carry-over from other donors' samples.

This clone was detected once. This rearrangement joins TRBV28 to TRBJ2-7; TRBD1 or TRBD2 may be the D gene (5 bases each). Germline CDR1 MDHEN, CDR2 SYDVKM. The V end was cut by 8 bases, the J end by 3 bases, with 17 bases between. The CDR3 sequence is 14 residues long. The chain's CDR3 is CASGAGTGIYEQYF. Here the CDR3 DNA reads TGTGCCAGCGGAGCCGGGACGGGAATCTACGAGCAGTACTTC.

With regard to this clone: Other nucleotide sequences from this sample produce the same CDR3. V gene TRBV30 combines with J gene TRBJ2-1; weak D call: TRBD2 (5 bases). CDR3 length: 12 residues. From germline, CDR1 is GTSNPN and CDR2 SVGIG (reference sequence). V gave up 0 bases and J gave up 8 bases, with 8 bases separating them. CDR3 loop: CAWSVLGDEQFF. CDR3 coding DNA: TGTGCCTGGAGTGTACTGGGAGATGAGCAGTTCTTC.